This T cell receptor (beta chain) was sequenced in a study of cytomegalovirus exposure and HLA in healthy donors. PCR amplification relied on 60 Vbeta primers (plus 13 Jbeta primers). Generated by immunoSEQ multiplex PCR, the TCRdb table keeps only in-frame clones and is missing some. In total, the table holds around 60,000 clones. The CDR3 is made up of 15 amino acids. Sequencing was performed on PBMCs. The chain carries TRBV21-1 and TRBJ1-5; the DNA was not compared with TRBD1, the D call given in the table. TRBV21-1 is described as a pseudogene. The TCR comes from a woman aged 18-29 years in good health and CMV-seronegative. CDR3 DNA sequence: TGTGCCAGCAGCAAAGTCGGACAGGCGTATCAGCCCCAGCATTTT. Protein product: CASSKVGQAYQPQHF.